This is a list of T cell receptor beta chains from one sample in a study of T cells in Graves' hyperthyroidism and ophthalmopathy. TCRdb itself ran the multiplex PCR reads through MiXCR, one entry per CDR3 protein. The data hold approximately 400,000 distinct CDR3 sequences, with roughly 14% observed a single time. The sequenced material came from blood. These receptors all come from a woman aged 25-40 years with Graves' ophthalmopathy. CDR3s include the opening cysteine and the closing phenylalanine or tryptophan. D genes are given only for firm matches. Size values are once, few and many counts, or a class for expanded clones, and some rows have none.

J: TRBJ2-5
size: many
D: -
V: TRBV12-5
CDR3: CASGSWTQETQYF
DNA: TGTGCTAGTGGTTCTTGGACCCAAGAGACCCAGTACTTC

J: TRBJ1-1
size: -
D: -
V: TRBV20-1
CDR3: CSATRGNSEAFF
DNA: TGCAGTGCTACCCGGGGGAACTCTGAAGCTTTCTTT

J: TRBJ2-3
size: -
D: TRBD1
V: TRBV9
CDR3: CASSVEGAVGTDTQYF
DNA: TGTGCCAGCAGCGTAGAGGGGGCTGTAGGCACAGATACGCAGTATTTT

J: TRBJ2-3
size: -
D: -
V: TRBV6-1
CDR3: CASRATLLTDTQYF
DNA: TGTGCCAGCCGGGCCACACTCCTTACAGATACGCAGTATTTT

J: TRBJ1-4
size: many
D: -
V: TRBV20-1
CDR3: CSARDGQQGNEKLFF
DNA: TGCAGTGCTAGAGACGGACAGCAGGGTAATGAAAAACTGTTTTTT

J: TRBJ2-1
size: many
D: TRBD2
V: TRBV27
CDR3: CASSLAVAGRRQFF
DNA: TGTGCCAGCAGTTTAGCAGTAGCGGGGAGGCGTCAGTTCTTC

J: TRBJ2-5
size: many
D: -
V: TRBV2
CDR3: CATASQGVQYF
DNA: TGTGCCACCGCATCTCAAGGAGTACAGTACTTC

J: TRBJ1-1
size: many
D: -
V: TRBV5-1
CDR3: CASSVGARGNTEAFF
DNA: TGCGCCAGCAGCGTCGGGGCGCGGGGAAACACTGAAGCTTTCTTT

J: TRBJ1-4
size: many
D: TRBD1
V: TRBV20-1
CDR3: CSARTGREKLFF
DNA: TGCAGTGCTAGGACAGGGCGAGAAAAACTGTTTTTT

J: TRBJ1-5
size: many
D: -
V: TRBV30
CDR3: CAWNTGSLEPQHF
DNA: TGTGCCTGGAATACAGGGAGTTTGGAGCCCCAGCATTTT

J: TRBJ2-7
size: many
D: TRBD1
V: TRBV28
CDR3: CASSADRGPDEQYF
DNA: TGTGCCAGCAGTGCGGACAGGGGGCCCGACGAGCAGTACTTC

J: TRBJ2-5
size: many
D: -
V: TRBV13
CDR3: CASSYTGAQETQYF
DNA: TGTGCCAGCAGCTATACCGGGGCCCAAGAGACCCAGTACTTC

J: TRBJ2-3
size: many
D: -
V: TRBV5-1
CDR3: CASSLVSHTTDTQYF
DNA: TGCGCCAGCAGCTTGGTGTCGCACACCACAGATACGCAGTATTTT

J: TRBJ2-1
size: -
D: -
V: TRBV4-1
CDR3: CASSRVPPGLGGQFF
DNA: TGCGCCAGCAGCCGAGTCCCCCCGGGGTTGGGGGGGCAGTTCTTC

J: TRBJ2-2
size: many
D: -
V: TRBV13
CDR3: CASSLVAGSSGELFF
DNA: TGTGCCAGCAGCTTAGTTGCAGGATCATCCGGGGAGCTGTTTTTT

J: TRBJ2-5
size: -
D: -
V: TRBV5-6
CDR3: CASSQGPQEETQYF
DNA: TGTGCCAGCAGCCAGGGACCCCAGGAAGAGACCCAGTACTTC

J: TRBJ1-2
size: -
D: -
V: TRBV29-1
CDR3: CSVGGEGKDTF
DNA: TGCAGCGTTGGGGGGGAGGGGAAGGACACCTTC

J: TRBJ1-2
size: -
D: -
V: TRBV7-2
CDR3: CASSPPGSAWGYTF
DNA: TGTGCCAGCAGCCCTCCGGGCAGCGCCTGGGGCTACACCTTC

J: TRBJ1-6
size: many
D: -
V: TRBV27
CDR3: CGVGDSPLHF
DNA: TGTGGCGTAGGAGATTCACCCCTCCACTTT

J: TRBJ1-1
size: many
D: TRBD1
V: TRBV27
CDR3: CASSDRGYAEAFF
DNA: TGTGCCAGCAGTGACAGGGGTTACGCTGAAGCTTTCTTT

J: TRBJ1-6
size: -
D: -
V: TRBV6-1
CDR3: CASSAPSKGTTDLSYSSPLHF
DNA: TGTGCCAGCAGTGCTCCTTCAAAAGGGACTACAGACCTCTCCTATAGTTCACCCCTCCACTTT

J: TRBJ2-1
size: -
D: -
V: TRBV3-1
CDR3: CASSQLSKALRSGEQFF
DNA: TGTGCCAGCAGCCAACTTTCTAAGGCCTTAAGATCGGGTGAGCAGTTCTTC

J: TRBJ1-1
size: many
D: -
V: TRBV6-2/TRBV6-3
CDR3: CASKGWEGMYTEAFF
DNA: TGTGCCAGCAAAGGTTGGGAAGGGATGTACACTGAAGCTTTCTTT

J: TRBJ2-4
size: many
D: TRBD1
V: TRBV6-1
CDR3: CASSHGQGARNIQYF
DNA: TGTGCCAGCAGCCATGGACAGGGGGCAAGGAACATTCAGTACTTC

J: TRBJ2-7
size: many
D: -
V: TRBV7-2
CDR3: CASSFTDTEQYF
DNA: TGTGCCAGCAGCTTTACGGACACCGAGCAGTACTTC

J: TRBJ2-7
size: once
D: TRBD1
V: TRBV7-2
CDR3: CASSHGTGGSYEQYF
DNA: TGTGCCAGCAGCCACGGGACAGGGGGATCCTACGAGCAGTACTTC

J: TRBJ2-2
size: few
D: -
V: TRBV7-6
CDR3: CASRVQGSTGELFF
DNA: TGTGCCAGCAGAGTACAGGGTTCGACCGGGGAGCTGTTTTTT

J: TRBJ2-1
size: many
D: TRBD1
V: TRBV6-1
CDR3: CASKRRTGEYNEQFF
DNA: TGTGCCAGCAAGAGGCGGACAGGGGAATACAATGAGCAGTTCTTC

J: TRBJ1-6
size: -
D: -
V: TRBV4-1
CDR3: CASSQFPKSSYNSPLHF
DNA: TGCGCCAGCAGCCAATTTCCCAAGAGCTCCTATAATTCACCCCTCCACTTT

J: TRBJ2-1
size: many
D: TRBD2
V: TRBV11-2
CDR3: CASSSSAGGRNNEQFF
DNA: TGTGCCAGCAGCTCCTCGGCGGGGGGGAGAAACAATGAGCAGTTCTTC

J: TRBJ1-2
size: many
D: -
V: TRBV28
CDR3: CASSLEGTDGYTF
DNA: TGTGCCAGCAGTTTAGAGGGTACAGATGGCTACACCTTC

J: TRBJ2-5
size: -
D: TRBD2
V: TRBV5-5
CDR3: CASSLAGGPVETQYF
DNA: TGTGCCAGCAGCTTGGCGGGGGGGCCGGTAGAGACCCAGTACTTC